This T cell receptor (beta chain) was identified in a study of early T cells in non-severe SARS-CoV-2 infection. Separate cDNA molecules each had unique molecular identifiers attached to them. TCRdb re-called the 5' RACE reads through MiXCR, storing one row per CDR3 protein. The repertoire has tens of thousands of distinct CDR3 sequences, less than 20% of them found once; the top ten carry over 8%. Whole-study results and caveats: Database matching using VDJdb favored anti-spike CD8 responses, with private and CD4 specificities left missing.

As concerns this clonotype: The antigen remains unidentified.

This clonotype originated in an adult who was a healthcare worker with PCR-confirmed SARS-CoV-2 infection or an uninfected control (not recorded which). The source material was whole blood, sampled at baseline.

Here the CDR3 reads CASSPSGGAVYEQYF. The DNA for the CDR3 is TGTGCCAGCAGTCCCAGCGGGGGGGCCGTTTACGAGCAGTACTTC. This rearrangement joins TRBV7-9 to TRBJ2-7; TRBD2 aligns across 10 bases. After removal of 6 bases from V and 4 bases from J, the junction contained 9 bases not matched to a gene. Germline V gene data show CDR1 as SEHNR and CDR2 as FQNEAQ (reference sequence). This CDR3 has 15 amino acids.